What follows are 27 T cell receptor beta chains derived from one specimen sequenced in a study of blood T cell repertoires in COVID-19. Using immunoSEQ multiplex PCR, the repertoire was profiled, and TCRdb retains in-frame clones only, with some absent. Of about 210,000 clones in the sample, more than 75% are singletons; the top ten hold 4.5% to 5%. The material sequenced was peripheral blood. The source is a woman older than 75 with acute or convalescent COVID-19.

This rearrangement joins TRBV7-6 to TRBJ2-7; 9 bases align to TRBD2. CDR3 length equals 17 residues. Trimming cost V 0 bases and J 4 bases; bases outside gene matches: 10. Per germline, CDR1 SGHVS and CDR2 FNYEAQ. The CDR3 nucleotides are TGTGCCAGCAGCTTAGCAAGCGGTTTAGCGGGAGTTTACGAGCAGTACTTC. Its protein is CASSLASGLAGVYEQYF.

The V call is TRBV3-1 (or the pseudogene TRBV3-2), the J call TRBJ1-1, with TRBD1 as a possible D gene (5 bases). Trimming pared 5 bases from V and 4 bases from J, leaving 14 bases between. The CDR3 is 14 amino acids. The V gene's germline CDR1 is LGHDT and CDR2 YNNKEL (reference sequence). The CDR3 protein is CASSSLREGTEAFF. The CDR3 region has the DNA TGTGCCAGCAGCTCACTCAGGGAGGGCACTGAAGCTTTCTTT.

Regarding this clone: Sequence at one end of the junction differs from germline and may be a read error. CDR3 nucleotide sequence: TGTGCTAGCAGCTTAGCTCCGTACAATGAGCAGTTCTTC. As protein: CASSLAPYNEQFF. The chain is built from TRBV7-7 and TRBJ2-1; no reliable D call. The CDR3 runs 13 residues. The germline gives CDR1 SSHAT, CDR2 FNYEAQ (reference sequence).

The chain is built from TRBV5-4 and TRBJ1-1; D is perhaps TRBD1 (6 bases). Germline V gene data show CDR1 as SGHNT and CDR2 as YYREEE (reference sequence). The V end lost 1 base, the J end lost 3 bases, and 10 bases lay between the germline ends. The CDR3 spans 14 residues. The CDR3 DNA follows: TGTGCCAGCAGCTTGCTGGGGGCTGACACTGAAGCTTTCTTT. It encodes CASSLLGADTEAFF.

This clone showed up just once. This chain joins TRBV28 and TRBJ1-2; 10 bases line up with TRBD1. The CDR3 is 14 residues long. The V and J ends lost 4 bases and 8 bases, in that order; junction bases with no gene match: 7. The germline CDR1 and CDR2 sequences are MDHEN and SYDVKM. The CDR3 spells CASSSPGTGVGYTF. The CDR3 bases are TGTGCCAGCAGTTCACCCGGGACAGGGGTCGGCTACACCTTC.

CDR3 coding DNA: TGTGCCAGCAGCCCCCGGACTAGCGGGAGGGCCGGGGAGCTGTTTTTT. This encodes CASSPRTSGRAGELFF. The gene calls are TRBV7-8 and TRBJ2-2; 15 bases are shared with TRBD2. The CDR3 length is 16 residues. CDR1 is SGHVS, CDR2 FQNEAQ, per germline. Losses at the gene ends were 5 bases for V and 6 bases for J; bases not matched to a gene: 4. Together with reference TRBV7-8 and TRBJ2-2, the CDR3 gives the full variable domain: GAGVSQSPRYKVAKRGQDVALRCDPISGHVSLFWYQQALGQGPEFLTYFQNEAQLDKSGLPSDRFFAERPEGSVSTLKIQRTQQEDSAVYLCASSPRTSGRAGELFFGEGSRLTVL.

The chain couples TRBV6-5 to TRBJ2-7; a weak D match, TRBD2 (5 bases). The germline V gene encodes CDR1 MNHEY and CDR2 SVGAGI. Trimming removed 0 bases at V and 5 bases at J, with 5 bases between. The CDR3 contains 12 residues. CDR3 in amino acids: CASSYSGDEQYF. The CDR3 nucleotides are TGTGCCAGCAGTTACTCGGGAGACGAGCAGTACTTC.

The CDR3: CASSLESGEQYF. In DNA, the CDR3 is TGCGCCAGCAGCTTGGAGTCGGGGGAGCAGTACTTC. The chain is built from TRBV5-1 and TRBJ2-7; D possibly corresponds to TRBD2 (5 bases). Germline lookup yields CDR1 SGHRS and CDR2 YFSETQ. V dropped 0 bases and J dropped 7 bases, with 8 bases sitting between them. The CDR3 totals 12 residues. Full variable domain (missing parts from reference TRBV5-1 and TRBJ2-7): KAGVTQTPRYLIKTRGQQVTLSCSPISGHRSVSWYQQTPGQGLQFLFEYFSETQRNKGNFPGRFSGRQFSNSRSEMNVSTLELGDSALYLCASSLESGEQYFGPGTRLTVT.

V is TRBV5-1 and J is TRBJ1-2; no reliable D call. The V gene lost 0 bases and the J gene lost 5 bases, with 17 bases spanning the gap. There are 16 residues in the CDR3. Germline V CDR1 and CDR2: SGHRS, YFSETQ. CDR3 DNA sequence: TGCGCCAGCAGCTTGGTTGGGGAGGGCTCCAATTATGGCTACACCTTC. Protein: CASSLVGEGSNYGYTF.

V usage is TRBV7-2 and J usage is TRBJ1-1, with 8 bases that match TRBD1. V was pared by 3 bases and J by 5 bases, with 2 bases of the junction left unmatched. The CDR3 has 13 residues. Germline V gene data show CDR1 as SGHTA and CDR2 as FQGNSA. The CDR3 nucleotides are TGTGCCAGCAGCTTGGGACAGGAGACTGAAGCTTTCTTT. It is translated as CASSLGQETEAFF. The full variable domain, completed using reference TRBV7-2 and TRBJ1-1, is GAGVSQSPSNKVTEKGKDVELRCDPISGHTALYWYRQSLGQGLEFLIYFQGNSAPDKSGLPSDRFSAERTGGSVSTLTIQRTQQEDSAVYLCASSLGQETEAFFGQGTRLTVV.

The chain uses TRBV19 and TRBJ2-1, with a possible D match to TRBD2 (6 bases). V was cut by 4 bases and J by 7 bases, with 17 bases left in between. The CDR3 length is 15 residues. The germline CDR1 and CDR2 sequences are LNHDA and SQIVND (reference sequence). This CDR3 is CASSNPGLPRNEQFF. CDR3 bases: TGTGCCAGTAGTAACCCGGGACTTCCTAGGAATGAGCAGTTCTTC.

This chain links TRBV7-9 with TRBJ2-7; possibly TRBD1 for D (5 bases). Germline loops: CDR1 SEHNR, CDR2 FQNEAQ (reference sequence). The CDR3 totals 14 residues. The ends were cut back, 3 bases at V and 2 bases at J, with 11 bases in the middle. The CDR3 DNA reads as TGTGCCAGCAGCTTTCTTGGGGCCACCTACGAGCAGTACTTC. Protein sequence: CASSFLGATYEQYF.

This chain links TRBV6-5 with TRBJ2-6; D is uncertain. The CDR3 loop spans 16 amino acids. The germline V gene has CDR1 MNHEY and CDR2 SVGAGI. The germline V and J ends were trimmed by 2 bases and 2 bases, with 10 bases remaining between them. This CDR3 reads CASSYPGGPGANVLTF. The CDR3 DNA sequence: TGTGCCAGCAGTTACCCGGGTGGTCCTGGGGCCAACGTCCTGACTTTC.

This clone was picked up one time. The chain recombines TRBV5-6 with TRBJ1-1; D is uncertain. V lost 1 base and J lost 0, with 7 bases in between. Looked up from germline, CDR1 is SGHDT and CDR2 is YYEEEE. The CDR3 contains 14 residues. CDR3 nucleotides: TGTGCCAGCAGCTTGTATCGGGTGAACACTGAAGCTTTCTTT. Translation: CASSLYRVNTEAFF.

This chain links TRBV6-5 with TRBJ2-1; no reliable D call. CDR1 is MNHEY, CDR2 SVGAGI, per germline. This CDR3 comprises 13 residues. V lost 6 bases and J lost 7, with 13 bases in between. The CDR3 is CASSPPTANEQFF. CDR3 bases: TGTGCCAGCAGCCCCCCGACTGCGAATGAGCAGTTCTTC.

The rearrangement joins TRBV6-6 to TRBJ2-1; D is undetermined. This CDR3 comprises 14 residues. Germline values: CDR1 MNHNY, CDR2 SVGAGI (reference sequence). Trimming stripped 2 bases from V and 6 bases from J, with 11 bases between. The CDR3 loop reads CASSYPISLNEQFF. Written as DNA, the CDR3 is TGTGCCAGCAGTTACCCCATCTCACTCAATGAGCAGTTCTTC.

The CDR3: CASSYRGSEKLFF. CDR3 coding DNA: TGTGCCAGCAGTTACAGAGGAAGTGAAAAACTGTTTTTT. The chain has TRBV6-6 and TRBJ1-4; no clear D gene. This CDR3 spans 13 amino acids. Germline CDR1 reads MNHNY; CDR2 reads SVGAGI (reference sequence). V was shortened by 2 bases and J by 7 bases, with 8 bases between the two germline ends.

The genes are TRBV7-3 and TRBJ2-3; TRBD2 matches at 9 bases. The CDR3 length is 16 residues. CDR1 SGHTA and CDR2 FQGTGA come from the germline V gene. The J segment lost 7 bases and the V segment lost 4 bases, leaving 12 bases of the junction unmatched. CDR3 coding DNA: TGTGCCAGCAGCTCGACAGGGACTAGCCAAGGATATACGCAGTATTTT. Translating it yields CASSSTGTSQGYTQYF.

The chain recombines TRBV7-2 with TRBJ1-2, with a possible D match to TRBD1 (5 bases). Germline-derived CDR1 and CDR2 are SGHTA and FQGNSA. This CDR3 has 16 residues. Trimming removed 1 base at V and 2 bases at J, with 14 bases between. CDR3: CASSLGGTGRNYGYTF. The CDR3 coding sequence is TGTGCCAGCAGCTTAGGGGGGACGGGGAGGAACTATGGCTACACCTTC.

V is TRBV13 and J is TRBJ1-1; D might be TRBD1 (5 bases). V shed 6 bases and J shed 1 base, with 12 bases lying between them. The germline V gene has CDR1 PRHDT and CDR2 FYEKMQ (reference sequence). This CDR3 contains 14 residues. The CDR3 loop is CASRLSGQNTEAFF. In nucleotides, the CDR3 is TGTGCCAGCAGGTTATCTGGACAGAACACTGAAGCTTTCTTT.

The chain has TRBV7-2 and TRBJ1-6, with a possible D match to TRBD1 (5 bases). CDR3 size: 14 residues. Germline CDR1 SGHTA, CDR2 FQGNSA. The V and J ends lost 1 base and 8 bases respectively, with 9 bases between them. This CDR3 is CASSLVQGYSPLHF. The CDR3 DNA follows: TGTGCCAGCAGCTTAGTCCAGGGTTATTCACCCCTCCACTTT.

The chain employs TRBV24-1 and TRBJ2-1; TRBD2 aligns across 7 bases. Germline V lookup: CDR1 KGHDR, CDR2 SFDVKD. The CDR3 length is 17 residues. The V segment lost 5 bases and the J segment 0 bases; nucleotides outside the gene matches: 9. CDR3 DNA sequence: TGTGCCACCAGTGCGGGAGGTGGCTCGAACTCCTACAATGAGCAGTTCTTC. Residues: CATSAGGGSNSYNEQFF.

This chain uses TRBV5-5 with TRBJ2-7, with 11 bases aligning to TRBD1. CDR1 and CDR2 (germline): SGHKS, YYEKEE (reference sequence). J gave up 4 bases and V 2 bases, and 2 bases lay outside the gene matches. This CDR3 region has 14 residues. The chain's CDR3 is CASSFRDRGYEQYF. The CDR3 DNA sequence: TGTGCCAGCAGCTTCCGGGACAGGGGGTACGAGCAGTACTTC. Based on the CDR3 plus reference TRBV5-5 and TRBJ2-7, the full variable domain is DAGVTQSPTHLIKTRGQQVTLRCSPISGHKSVSWYQQVLGQGPQFIFQYYEKEERGRGNFPDRFSARQFPNYSSELNVNALLLGDSALYLCASSFRDRGYEQYFGPGTRLTVT.

The chain is built from TRBV7-2 and TRBJ2-3; 13 nucleotides align to TRBD2. Per the germline V gene, CDR1 is SGHTA and CDR2 is FQGNSA. The CDR3 runs 16 residues. V was clipped by 3 bases and J by 2 bases; unmatched bases: 2. The CDR3 is CASSLGLAGLTDTQYF. CDR3 sequence (DNA): TGTGCCAGCAGCTTGGGACTAGCGGGACTCACAGATACGCAGTATTTT.

V is TRBV18 and J is TRBJ1-3; D might be TRBD1 (5 bases). V was pared by 3 bases and J by 0 bases, with 12 bases between. The germline V gene has CDR1 KGHSH and CDR2 LQKENI. The CDR3 length is 16 residues. The DNA for the CDR3 is TGTGCCAGCTCACCCATTGAGACAGTCTCTGGAAACACCATATATTTT. As protein: CASSPIETVSGNTIYF.

The rearrangement uses TRBV6-5 and TRBJ1-3, with TRBD1 matching over 8 bases. This CDR3 comprises 15 residues. The trim removed 6 bases at V and 1 base at J, leaving 5 bases unmatched. Germline-derived CDR1 and CDR2 are MNHEY and SVGAGI. The CDR3 sequence is CASRKDRVSGNTIYF. The CDR3 nucleotides read TGTGCCAGCAGAAAGGACAGGGTGTCTGGAAACACCATATATTTT.

This sequence joins TRBV6-2 or TRBV6-3 and TRBJ1-2; possible D gene TRBD1, 6 bases. The CDR3 runs to 14 residues. Per the germline V gene, CDR1 is MNHEY and CDR2 is SVGEGT. V shed 1 base and J shed 4 bases, with 10 bases lying between them. The CDR3 reads CASSYFTGPYGYTF. As DNA, the CDR3 is TGTGCCAGCAGTTACTTTACAGGGCCCTATGGCTACACCTTC.